This paragraph covers one TCR beta chain sequence. Its cognate antigen is unknown. This sample is drawn from a study of shared clonotypes between healthy human individuals. Whole-study context: CD4 naive cells filled three plates per donor, CD4 memory three, CD8 naive two and CD8 memory one.

Data came from immunoSEQ multiplex PCR; TCRdb stores just in-frame clones and leaves some out. Among about 2.1 million clones, just under 95% were seen once, and the ten largest hold over 1.5%. Naive CD8 populations comprised CD45RO-negative cells positively selected for CCR7, excluding terminally differentiated effector memory CD45RA+ cells. Study-level points and caveats: When naive CD4 clonotypes were compared across a few donors, around 5% were shared. Non-shared clonotypes were found to have lower generation probabilities than the clonotypes that were shared by all four of the sorted-subset donors. Having only a few donors restricted how much genetic and exposure-history diversity was captured.

Material for sequencing was naive CD8+ T cells from PBMCs. The clonotype comes from a man younger than 30 in good health. Some clones in this sample may be carry-over from other donors' samples.

CDR3: CASRFGGANVLTF. The CDR3 DNA follows: TGTGCCAGCAGATTCGGCGGGGCCAACGTCCTGACTTTC. V and J are TRBV7-3 and TRBJ2-6; D remains unclear. The germline gives CDR1 SGHTA, CDR2 FQGTGA. V lost 6 bases to trimming and J lost 4 bases, with 7 bases between them. The CDR3 covers 13 residues.